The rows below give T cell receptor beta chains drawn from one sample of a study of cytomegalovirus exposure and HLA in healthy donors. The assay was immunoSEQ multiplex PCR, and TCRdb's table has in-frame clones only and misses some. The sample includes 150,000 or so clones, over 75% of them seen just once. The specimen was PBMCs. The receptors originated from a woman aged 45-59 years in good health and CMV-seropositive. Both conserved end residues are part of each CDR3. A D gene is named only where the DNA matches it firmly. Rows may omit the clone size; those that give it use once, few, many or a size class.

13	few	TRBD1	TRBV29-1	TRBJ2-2	CSAGTVNTGELFF	TGCAGTGCCGGGACAGTCAACACCGGGGAGCTGTTTTTT
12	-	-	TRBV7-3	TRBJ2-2	CASSRDTGELFF	TGTGCCAGCAGCCGCGACACAGGGGAGCTGTTTTTT
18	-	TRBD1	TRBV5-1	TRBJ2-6	CASSLVRGRTSGANVLTF	TGCGCCAGCAGCTTGGTCAGGGGGCGGACCTCTGGGGCCAACGTCCTGACTTTC
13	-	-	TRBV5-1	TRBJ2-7	CASSLGGIYEQYF	TGCGCCAGCAGCTTGGGCGGCATCTACGAGCAGTACTTC
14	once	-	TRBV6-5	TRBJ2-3	CASRTGHDTDTQYF	TGTGCCAGCAGGACGGGACACGACACAGATACGCAGTATTTT
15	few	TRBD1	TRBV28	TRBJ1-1	CASSSPGGPNTEAFF	TGTGCCAGCAGTTCACCAGGGGGACCGAACACTGAAGCTTTCTTT
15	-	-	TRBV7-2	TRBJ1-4	CASSSSGLSNEKLFF	TGTGCCAGCAGTTCCTCGGGACTCTCAAATGAAAAACTGTTTTTT
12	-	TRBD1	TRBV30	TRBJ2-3	CAWSVLVPGTVF	TGTGCCTGGAGTGTACTTGTTCCTGGGACAGTTTTT
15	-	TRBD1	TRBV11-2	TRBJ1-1	CASNQRQGMNTEAFF	TGTGCCAGCAACCAAAGACAGGGGATGAACACTGAAGCTTTCTTT
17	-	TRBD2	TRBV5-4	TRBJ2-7	CASSLITLAGALGEQYF	TGTGCCAGCAGCTTGATAACGCTAGCGGGAGCCCTGGGGGAGCAGTACTTC
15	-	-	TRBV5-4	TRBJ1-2	CASSLALEGGYGYTF	TGTGCCAGCAGCTTGGCTTTGGAGGGCGGCTATGGCTACACCTTC
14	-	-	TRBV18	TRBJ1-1	CASSGISMNTEAFF	TGTGCCAGCTCCGGGATATCTATGAACACTGAAGCTTTCTTT
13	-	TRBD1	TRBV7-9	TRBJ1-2	CSSGDRTNYGYTF	TGTTCCAGCGGGGACAGAACTAACTATGGCTACACCTTC
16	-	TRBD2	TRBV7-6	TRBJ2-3	CASSQLSGGQGDTQYF	TGTGCCAGCAGCCAGTTAAGCGGGGGGCAGGGAGATACGCAGTATTTT
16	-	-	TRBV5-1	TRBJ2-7	CASSFNGLVSFDEQYF	TGCGCCAGCAGCTTTAATGGTCTAGTGTCGTTCGACGAGCAGTACTTC
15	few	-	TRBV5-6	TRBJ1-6	CASSLRGAGNSPLHF	TGTGCCAGCAGCTTGCGGGGGGCTGGAAATTCACCCCTCCACTTT
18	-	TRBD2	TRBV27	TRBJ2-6	CASSLRTSGGSGANVLTF	TGTGCCAGCAGTCTACGCACTAGCGGGGGTTCTGGGGCCAACGTCCTGACTTTC
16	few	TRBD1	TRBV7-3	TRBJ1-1	CASSLTGAVGDTEAFF	TGTGCCAGCAGCTTGACAGGGGCTGTGGGGGACACTGAAGCTTTCTTT
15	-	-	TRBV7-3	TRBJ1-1	CASSLLVGGSTEAFF	TGTGCCAGCAGCTTATTGGTAGGGGGAAGCACTGAAGCTTTCTTT
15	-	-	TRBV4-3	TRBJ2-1	CASSQGPDPILEQFF	TGCGCCAGCAGCCAGGGGCCTGATCCGATTTTAGAGCAGTTCTTC
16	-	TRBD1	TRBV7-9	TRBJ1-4	CSSSLGQGATNEKLFF	TGTTCCAGCAGCTTAGGCCAGGGGGCAACTAATGAAAAACTGTTTTTT
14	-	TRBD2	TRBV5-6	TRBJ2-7	CASSFGLAIDEQYF	TGTGCCAGCAGCTTTGGACTAGCTATAGACGAGCAGTACTTC
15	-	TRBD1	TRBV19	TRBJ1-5	CASSIGQGINQPQHF	TGTGCCAGTAGTATCGGACAGGGGATAAATCAGCCCCAGCATTTT
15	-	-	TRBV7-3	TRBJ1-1	CASSLGGGGGTEAFF	TGTGCCAGCAGCTTAGGTGGGGGGGGAGGCACTGAAGCTTTCTTT
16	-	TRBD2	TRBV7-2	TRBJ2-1	CASSSAGTSGYNEQFF	TGTGCCAGCAGCTCCGCTGGGACTAGCGGGTACAATGAGCAGTTCTTC
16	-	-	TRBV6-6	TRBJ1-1	CASSYPPTVGHTEAFF	TGTGCCAGCAGTTACCCCCCAACGGTTGGGCACACTGAAGCTTTCTTT
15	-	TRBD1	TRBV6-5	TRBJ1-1	CASSYQTGGNTEAFF	TGTGCCAGCAGTTACCAGACAGGGGGGAACACTGAAGCTTTCTTT
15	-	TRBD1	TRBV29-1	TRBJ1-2	CSVRATGGAPYGYTF	TGCAGCGTACGGGCAACAGGGGGCGCCCCCTATGGCTACACCTTC
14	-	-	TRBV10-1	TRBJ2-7	CASSPTGPSYEQYF	TGCGCCAGCAGCCCCACGGGTCCTTCCTACGAGCAGTACTTC